This T cell receptor (beta chain) was retrieved from a study of T cells in Graves' hyperthyroidism and ophthalmopathy. Overall study findings and caveats: Most expanded thyroid clonotypes above 0.001 recurred in blood.

Amplified TCR beta CDR3 regions derived from RNA transcripts. With the HTBI primer set, the TCR CDR3 went through a first round of RT-PCR. In TCRdb, the multiplex PCR reads were re-called with MiXCR into one record per CDR3 protein. The sample consists of about 400,000 distinct CDR3 sequences, more than 12% of them appearing once. The V and J ends lost 2 bases and 5 bases respectively, with 10 bases between them. The CDR3 has 14 residues. The V gene's germline CDR1 is SGHRS and CDR2 YFSETQ. Ophthalmopathy cases met thresholds of Clinical Activity Score at least 3, NOSPECS grade at least 4 and duration under 3 months. Patients having uncontrolled infection, another autoimmune disease, pregnancy or lactation were not included. Fresh peripheral blood, approximately 9.7 ml, was the source of the PBMCs. This clonotype has a count of ten or more. Its target is not known.

The sequence was obtained from a man aged 50 or older with Graves' ophthalmopathy. The sequenced sample consisted of blood. The J gene is TRBJ2-2, the V gene TRBV5-1, with D unclear. The CDR3 reads CASSFEAATGELFF. The CDR3 DNA is TGCGCCAGCAGCTTCGAGGCTGCAACCGGGGAGCTGTTTTTT.